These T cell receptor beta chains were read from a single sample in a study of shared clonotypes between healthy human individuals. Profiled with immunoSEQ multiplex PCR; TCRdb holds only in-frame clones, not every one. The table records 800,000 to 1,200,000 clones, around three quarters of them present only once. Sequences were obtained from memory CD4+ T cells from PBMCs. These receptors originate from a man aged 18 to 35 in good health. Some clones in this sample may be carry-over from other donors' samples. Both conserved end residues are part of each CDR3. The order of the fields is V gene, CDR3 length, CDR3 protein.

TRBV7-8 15 CASSLSRSFPYEQYF
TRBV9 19 CASSASSGRASGSYNEQFF
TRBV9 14 CASSVVPGAYEQYF
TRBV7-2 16 CASSQRQGYSGNTIYF
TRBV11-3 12 CASSLDSNEQFF
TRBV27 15 CASSSPGTGTYEQYF
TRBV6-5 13 CASSYRASYEQYF
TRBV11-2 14 CASSLGLMGETQYF
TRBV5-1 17 CASSQGPGPHSTDTQYF
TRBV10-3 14 CAISWDRGVNEQFF
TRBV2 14 CASMGNPGGTEAFF
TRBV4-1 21 CASSQDRSRTSGSLKGDTQYF
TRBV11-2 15 CASSLGGRVIPEQYF
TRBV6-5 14 CASRPDYIRETQYF
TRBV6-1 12 CASSEAPDTQYF
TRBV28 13 CASSLVKGPGAFF
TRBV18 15 CASSPQGTTRGTQYF